Presented here are 2 T cell receptor beta chains from one specimen sequenced in a study of regulatory dendritic cells for organ transplantation. The method was immunoSEQ multiplex PCR; TCRdb's version includes in-frame clones alone and lacks a portion of them. The sample carries 20,000 to 25,000 clones, about 85% recorded once. Sorted subsets were CFSE-labeled and cultured about 5 days with allogeneic dendritic cells. These TCRs' antigens remain unknown. Sample: naive CD4+ T cells from blood cultured with dendritic cells. Subset reported: CD45RA+ naive T cells. The source is a human donor in good health.

V and J are TRBV19 and TRBJ1-3, with 7 bases aligning to TRBD1. The CDR3 sequence is 17 residues long. V shed 0 bases, J shed 2 bases, and the junction held 7 bases outside the gene matches. CDR1 and CDR2 from the germline V gene are LNHDA and SQIVND (reference sequence). The CDR3 DNA reads as TGTGCCAGTAGTATAGATGCCACCGACAGGGCTGGAAACACCATATATTTT. Translation gives CASSIDATDRAGNTIYF. The full variable domain, completed using reference TRBV19 and TRBJ1-3, is DGGITQSPKYLFRKEGQNVTLSCEQNLNHDAMYWYRQDPGQGLRLIYYSQIVNDFQKGDIAEGYSVSREKKESFPLTVTSAQKNPTAFYLCASSIDATDRAGNTIYFGEGSWLTVV.

This clone was picked up one time. The V call is TRBV7-3, the J call TRBJ2-2, with no clear D. The CDR3 has 14 amino acids. V dropped 7 bases and J dropped 0 bases, with 9 bases sitting between them. Germline CDR1 and CDR2: SGHTA and FQGTGA. The chain's CDR3 is CASTPTPNTGELFF. The CDR3 coding sequence is TGTGCCAGCACCCCGACTCCGAACACCGGGGAGCTGTTTTTT. Full variable domain (remainder filled in from reference TRBV7-3 and TRBJ2-2): GAGVSQTPSNKVTEKGKYVELRCDPISGHTALYWYRQSLGQGPEFLIYFQGTGAADDSGLPNDRFFAVRPEGSVSTLKIQRTERGDSAVYLCASTPTPNTGELFFGEGSRLTVL.